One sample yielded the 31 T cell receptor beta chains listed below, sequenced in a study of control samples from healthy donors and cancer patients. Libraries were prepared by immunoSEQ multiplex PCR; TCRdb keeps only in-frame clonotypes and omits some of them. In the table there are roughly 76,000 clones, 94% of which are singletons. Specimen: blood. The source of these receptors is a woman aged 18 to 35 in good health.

In DNA form, the CDR3 reads TGTGCCAGCAGTGTTAGGACAGGCTCTGGAAACACCATATATTTT. Protein: CASSVRTGSGNTIYF. The chain links TRBV28 to TRBJ1-3; 7 bases align to TRBD1. V lost 5 bases, J lost 0 bases, and 4 bases stayed unmatched. CDR3 size: 15 residues. CDR1 MDHEN and CDR2 SYDVKM come from the germline V gene.

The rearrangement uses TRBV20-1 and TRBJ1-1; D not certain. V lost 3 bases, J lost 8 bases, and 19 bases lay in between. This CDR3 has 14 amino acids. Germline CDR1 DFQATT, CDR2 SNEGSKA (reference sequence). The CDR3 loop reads CSASKILGLGEAFF. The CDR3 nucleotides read TGCAGTGCTAGTAAAATCTTAGGGTTGGGCGAAGCTTTCTTT.

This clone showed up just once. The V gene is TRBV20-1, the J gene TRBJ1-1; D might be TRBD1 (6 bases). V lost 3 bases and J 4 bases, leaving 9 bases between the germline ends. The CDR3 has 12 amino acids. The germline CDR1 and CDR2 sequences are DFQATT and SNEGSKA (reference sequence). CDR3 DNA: TGCAGTGCTAGTCCAGGGGCCACTGAAGCTTTCTTT. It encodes CSASPGATEAFF.

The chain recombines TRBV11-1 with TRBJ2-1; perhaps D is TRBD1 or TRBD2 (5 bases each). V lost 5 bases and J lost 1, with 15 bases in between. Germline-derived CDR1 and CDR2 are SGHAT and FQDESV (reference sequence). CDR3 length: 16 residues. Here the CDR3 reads CASSPWDGRSYNEQFF. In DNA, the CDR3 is TGTGCCAGCAGCCCTTGGGACGGTCGGTCCTACAATGAGCAGTTCTTC.

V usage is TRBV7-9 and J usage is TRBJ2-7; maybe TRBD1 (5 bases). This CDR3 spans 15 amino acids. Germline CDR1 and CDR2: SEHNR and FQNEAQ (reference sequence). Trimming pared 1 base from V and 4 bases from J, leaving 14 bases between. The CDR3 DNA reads TGTGCCAGCAGCTTAGGGGGTCGGTCAGGGTACGAGCAGTACTTC. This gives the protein CASSLGGRSGYEQYF.

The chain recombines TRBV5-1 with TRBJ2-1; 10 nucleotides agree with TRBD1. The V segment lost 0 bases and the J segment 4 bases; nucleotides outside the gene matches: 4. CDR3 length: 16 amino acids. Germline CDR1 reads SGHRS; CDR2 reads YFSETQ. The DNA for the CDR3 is TGCGCCAGCAGCTTGGGGACAGGGGGACCTTACAATGAGCAGTTCTTC. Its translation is CASSLGTGGPYNEQFF.

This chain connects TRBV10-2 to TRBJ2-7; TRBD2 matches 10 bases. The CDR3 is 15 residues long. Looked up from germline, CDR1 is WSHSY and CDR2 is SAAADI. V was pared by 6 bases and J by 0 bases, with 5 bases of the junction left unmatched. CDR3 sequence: CASRGTSGASYEQYF. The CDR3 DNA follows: TGCGCCAGCAGGGGTACTAGCGGGGCCTCCTACGAGCAGTACTTC.

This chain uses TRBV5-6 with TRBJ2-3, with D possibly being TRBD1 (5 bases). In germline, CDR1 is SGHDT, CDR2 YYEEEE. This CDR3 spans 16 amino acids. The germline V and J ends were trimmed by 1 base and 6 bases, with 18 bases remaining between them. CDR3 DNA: TGTGCCAGCAGCTTGACCGGACACTCAAATCGGGATACGCAGTATTTT. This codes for CASSLTGHSNRDTQYF.

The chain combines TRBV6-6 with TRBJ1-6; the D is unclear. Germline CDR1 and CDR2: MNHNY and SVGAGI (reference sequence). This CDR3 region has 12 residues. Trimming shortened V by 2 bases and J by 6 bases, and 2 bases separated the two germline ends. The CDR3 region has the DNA TGTGCCAGCAGTTACCTTAATTCACCCCTCCACTTT. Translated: CASSYLNSPLHF.

The CDR3 here is CASSSRRFAAGQGASYTEAFF. As DNA, the CDR3 is TGTGCCAGCAGTTCGCGGCGTTTTGCCGCGGGACAGGGGGCTTCGTACACTGAAGCTTTCTTT. The rearrangement joins TRBV27 to TRBJ1-1; 12 nucleotides align to TRBD1. V lost 4 bases and J lost 3; bases outside the gene matches: 21. The CDR3 runs to 21 residues. The V gene's germline CDR1 is MNHEY and CDR2 SMNVEV (reference sequence).

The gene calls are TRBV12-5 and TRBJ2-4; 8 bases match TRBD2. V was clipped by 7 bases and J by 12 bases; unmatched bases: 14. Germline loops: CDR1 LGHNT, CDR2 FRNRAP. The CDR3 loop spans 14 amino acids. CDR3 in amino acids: CASAPAGGRSAQYF. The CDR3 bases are TGTGCTAGTGCCCCTGCGGGGGGAAGGTCAGCTCAGTACTTC.

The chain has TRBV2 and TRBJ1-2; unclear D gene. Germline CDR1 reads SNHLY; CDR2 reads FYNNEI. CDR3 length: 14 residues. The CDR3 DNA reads TGTGCGGGTGGACCGGGCAGGACCTTCGGCGGCTACACCTTC. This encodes CAGGPGRTFGGYTF.

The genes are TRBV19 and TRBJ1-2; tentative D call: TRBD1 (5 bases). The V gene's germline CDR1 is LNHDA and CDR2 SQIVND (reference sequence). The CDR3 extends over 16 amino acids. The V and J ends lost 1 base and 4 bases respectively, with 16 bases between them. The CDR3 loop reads CASSIVAEGLGYGYTF. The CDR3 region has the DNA TGTGCCAGTAGTATAGTGGCCGAGGGGCTCGGCTATGGCTACACCTTC.

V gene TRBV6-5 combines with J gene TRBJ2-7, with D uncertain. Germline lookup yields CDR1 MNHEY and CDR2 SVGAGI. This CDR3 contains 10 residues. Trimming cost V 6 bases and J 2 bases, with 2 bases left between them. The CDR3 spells CASRTYEQYF. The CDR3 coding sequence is TGTGCCAGCAGGACCTACGAGCAGTACTTC.

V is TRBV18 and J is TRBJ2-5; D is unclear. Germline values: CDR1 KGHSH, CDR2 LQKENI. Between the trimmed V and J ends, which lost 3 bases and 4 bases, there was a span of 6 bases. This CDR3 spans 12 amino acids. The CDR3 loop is CASSPLGETQYF. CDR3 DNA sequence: TGTGCCAGCTCACCCCTCGGAGAGACCCAGTACTTC.

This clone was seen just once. CDR3: CASSQDSGARNGGYTF. For the CDR3, the DNA is TGCGCCAGCAGCCAAGACAGTGGGGCGCGAAATGGCGGCTACACCTTC. The rearrangement joins TRBV4-3 to TRBJ1-2; D is perhaps TRBD1 (5 bases). The CDR3 covers 16 residues. Germline V lookup: CDR1 LGHNA, CDR2 YSLEER. The V gene lost 0 bases and the J gene lost 8 bases, with 19 bases spanning the gap.

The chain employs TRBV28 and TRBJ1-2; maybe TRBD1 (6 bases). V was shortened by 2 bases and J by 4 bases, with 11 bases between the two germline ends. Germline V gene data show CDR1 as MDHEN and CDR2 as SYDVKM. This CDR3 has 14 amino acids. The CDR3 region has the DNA TGTGCCAGCAGTTTACGAGGACAGCTCTATGGCTACACCTTC. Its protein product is CASSLRGQLYGYTF.

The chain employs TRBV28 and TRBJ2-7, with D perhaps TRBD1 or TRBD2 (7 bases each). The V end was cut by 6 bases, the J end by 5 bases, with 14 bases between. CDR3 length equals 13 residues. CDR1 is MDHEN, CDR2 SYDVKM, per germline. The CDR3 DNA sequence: TGTGCCAGCAGACGACAGGGAGGGAACGAGCAGTACTTC. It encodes CASRRQGGNEQYF.

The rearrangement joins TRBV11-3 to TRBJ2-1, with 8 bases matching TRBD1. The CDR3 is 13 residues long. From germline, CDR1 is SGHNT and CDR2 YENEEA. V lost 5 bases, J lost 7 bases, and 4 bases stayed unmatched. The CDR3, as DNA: TGTGCCAGCAGCACAGGGGGGCATAATGAGCAGTTCTTC. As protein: CASSTGGHNEQFF.

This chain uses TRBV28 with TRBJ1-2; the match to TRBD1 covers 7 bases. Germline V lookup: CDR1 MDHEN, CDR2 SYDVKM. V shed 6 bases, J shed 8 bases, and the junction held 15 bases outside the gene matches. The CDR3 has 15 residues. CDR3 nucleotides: TGTGCCAGCAGCTCGCTGGGACAGTTGAAGGCAGGCTACACCTTC. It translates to CASSSLGQLKAGYTF.

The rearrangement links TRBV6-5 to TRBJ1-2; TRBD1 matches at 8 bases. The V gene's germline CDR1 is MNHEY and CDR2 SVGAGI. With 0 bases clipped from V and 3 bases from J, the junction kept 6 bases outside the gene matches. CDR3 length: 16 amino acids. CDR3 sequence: CASSYSTGVYDYGYTF. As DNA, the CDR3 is TGTGCCAGCAGTTACTCGACAGGGGTATATGACTATGGCTACACCTTC.

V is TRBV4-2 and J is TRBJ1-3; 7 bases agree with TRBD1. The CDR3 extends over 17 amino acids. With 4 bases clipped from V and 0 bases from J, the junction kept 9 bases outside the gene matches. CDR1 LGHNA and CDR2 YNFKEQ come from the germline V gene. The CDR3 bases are TGTGCCAGCAGCCTTTTCCAGGGGGTGTACTCTGGAAACACCATATATTTT. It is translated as CASSLFQGVYSGNTIYF.

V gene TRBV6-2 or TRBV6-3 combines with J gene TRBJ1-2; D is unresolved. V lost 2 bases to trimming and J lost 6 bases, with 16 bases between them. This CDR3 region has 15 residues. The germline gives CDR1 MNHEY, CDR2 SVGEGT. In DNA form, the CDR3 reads TGTGCCAGCAGTTACGCCTTAGAGGTGGGGAATGGCTACACCTTC. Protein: CASSYALEVGNGYTF.

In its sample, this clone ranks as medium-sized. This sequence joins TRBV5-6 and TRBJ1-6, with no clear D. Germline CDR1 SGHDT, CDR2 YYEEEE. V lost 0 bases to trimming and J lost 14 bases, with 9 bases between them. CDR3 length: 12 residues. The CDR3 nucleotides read TGTGCCAGCAGCTTGGAGTTATCCACCCTCCACTTT. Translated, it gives CASSLELSTLHF.

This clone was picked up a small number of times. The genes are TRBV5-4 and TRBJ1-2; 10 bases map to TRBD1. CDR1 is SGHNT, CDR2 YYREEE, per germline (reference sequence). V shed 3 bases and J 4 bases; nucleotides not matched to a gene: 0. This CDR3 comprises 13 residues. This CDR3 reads CASSWTGGYGYTF. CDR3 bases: TGTGCCAGCAGCTGGACAGGGGGCTATGGCTACACCTTC.

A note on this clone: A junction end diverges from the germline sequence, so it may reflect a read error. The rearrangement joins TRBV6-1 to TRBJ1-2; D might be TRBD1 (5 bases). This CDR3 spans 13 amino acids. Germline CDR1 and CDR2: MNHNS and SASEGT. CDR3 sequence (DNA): TGTGCCAGCAGGGAAGGGGATGGCTATGGCTACACCTTC. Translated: CASREGDGYGYTF.

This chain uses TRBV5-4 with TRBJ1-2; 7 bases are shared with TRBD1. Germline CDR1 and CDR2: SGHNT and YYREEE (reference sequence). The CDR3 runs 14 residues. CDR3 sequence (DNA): TGTGCATATACTGAGCAGACAGGGAAGGATGGCTACACCTTC. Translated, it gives CAYTEQTGKDGYTF.

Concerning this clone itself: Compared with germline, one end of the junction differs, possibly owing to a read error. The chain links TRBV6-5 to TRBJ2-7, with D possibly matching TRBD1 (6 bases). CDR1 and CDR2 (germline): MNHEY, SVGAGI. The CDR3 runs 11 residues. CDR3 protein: CASTNLRGTNF. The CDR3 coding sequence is TGTGCCAGCACCAATTTGCGTGGGACAAACTTC.

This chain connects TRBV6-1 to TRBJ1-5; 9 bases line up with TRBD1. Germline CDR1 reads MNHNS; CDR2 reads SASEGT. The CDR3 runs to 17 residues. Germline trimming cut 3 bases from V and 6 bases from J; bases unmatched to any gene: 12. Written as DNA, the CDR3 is TGTGCCAGCAGTGATTTATTCGGACAGGGGTGGACTCAGCCCCAGCATTTT. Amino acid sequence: CASSDLFGQGWTQPQHF.

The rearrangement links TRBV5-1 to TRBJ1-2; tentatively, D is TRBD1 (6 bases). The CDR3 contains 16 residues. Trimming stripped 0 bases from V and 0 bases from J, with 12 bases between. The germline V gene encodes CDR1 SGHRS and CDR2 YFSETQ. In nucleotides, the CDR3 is TGCGCCAGCAGCTTGGTGCAGGGGTCGGCTAACTATGGCTACACCTTC. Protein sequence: CASSLVQGSANYGYTF.

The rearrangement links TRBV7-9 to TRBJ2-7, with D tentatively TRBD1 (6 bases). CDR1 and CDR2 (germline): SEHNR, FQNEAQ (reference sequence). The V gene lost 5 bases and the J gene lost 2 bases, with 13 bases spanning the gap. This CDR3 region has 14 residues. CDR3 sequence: CASSPRDITYEQYF. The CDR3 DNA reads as TGTGCCAGCAGCCCAAGGGACATAACCTACGAGCAGTACTTC.